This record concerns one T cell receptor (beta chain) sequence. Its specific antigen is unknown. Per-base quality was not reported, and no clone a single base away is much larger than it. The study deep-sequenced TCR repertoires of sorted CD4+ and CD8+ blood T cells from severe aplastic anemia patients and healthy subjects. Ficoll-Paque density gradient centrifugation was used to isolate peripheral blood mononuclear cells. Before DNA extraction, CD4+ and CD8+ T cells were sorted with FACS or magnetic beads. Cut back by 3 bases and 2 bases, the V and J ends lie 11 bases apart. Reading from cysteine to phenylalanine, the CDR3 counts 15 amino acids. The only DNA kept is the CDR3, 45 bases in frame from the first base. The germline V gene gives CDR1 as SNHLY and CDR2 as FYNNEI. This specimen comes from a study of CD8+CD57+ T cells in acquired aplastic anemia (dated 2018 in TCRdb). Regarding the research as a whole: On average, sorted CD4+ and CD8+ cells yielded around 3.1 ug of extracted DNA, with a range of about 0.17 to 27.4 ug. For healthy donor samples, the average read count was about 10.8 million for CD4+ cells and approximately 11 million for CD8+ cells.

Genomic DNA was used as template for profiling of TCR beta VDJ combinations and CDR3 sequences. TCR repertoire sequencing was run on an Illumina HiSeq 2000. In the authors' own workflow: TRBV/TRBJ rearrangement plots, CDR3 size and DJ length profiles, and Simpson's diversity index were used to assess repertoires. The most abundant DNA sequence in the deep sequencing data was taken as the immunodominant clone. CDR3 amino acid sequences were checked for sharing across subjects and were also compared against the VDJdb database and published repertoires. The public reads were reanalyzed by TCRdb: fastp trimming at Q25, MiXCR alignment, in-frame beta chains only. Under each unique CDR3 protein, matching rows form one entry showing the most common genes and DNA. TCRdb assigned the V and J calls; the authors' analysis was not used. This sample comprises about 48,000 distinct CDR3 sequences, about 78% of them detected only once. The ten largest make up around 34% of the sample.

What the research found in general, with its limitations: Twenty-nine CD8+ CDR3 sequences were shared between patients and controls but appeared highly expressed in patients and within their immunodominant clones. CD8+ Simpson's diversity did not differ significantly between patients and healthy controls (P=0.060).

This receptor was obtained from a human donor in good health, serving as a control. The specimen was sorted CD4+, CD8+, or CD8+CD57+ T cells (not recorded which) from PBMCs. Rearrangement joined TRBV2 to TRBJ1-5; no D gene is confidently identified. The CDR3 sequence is CASSDSKGGNQPQHF. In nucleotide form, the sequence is TGTGCCAGCAGTGACTCTAAGGGTGGCAATCAGCCCCAGCATTTT.